The 4 T cell receptor beta chains given below trace back to one sample, sequenced in a study of blood T cell repertoires in COVID-19. The method was immunoSEQ multiplex PCR; TCRdb's version includes in-frame clones alone and lacks a portion of them. The sample holds more than 350,000 clones, roughly 90% seen once. Sequenced input: PBMCs or T cells enriched from blood (not recorded which). Receptor source: a woman between 18 and 30 years old who had been exposed to COVID-19.

This clone was detected once. The chain employs TRBV7-2 and TRBJ2-3, with 11 bases that match TRBD2. Germline-derived CDR1 and CDR2 are SGHTA and FQGNSA. After removal of 1 base from V and 5 bases from J, the junction contained 8 bases not matched to a gene. CDR3 size: 17 residues. The CDR3 coding sequence is TGTGCCAGCAGCTTAGGGCCACTAGCGGGGGCTAGAGATACGCAGTATTTT. Translated, it gives CASSLGPLAGARDTQYF. The whole variable domain, remainder taken from reference TRBV7-2 and TRBJ2-3, is GAGVSQSPSNKVTEKGKDVELRCDPISGHTALYWYRQSLGQGLEFLIYFQGNSAPDKSGLPSDRFSAERTGGSVSTLTIQRTQQEDSAVYLCASSLGPLAGARDTQYFGPGTRLTVL.

The V and J genes are TRBV13 and TRBJ2-3; D perhaps matches TRBD2 (7 bases). CDR1 PRHDT and CDR2 FYEKMQ come from the germline V gene (reference sequence). The V end was cut by 3 bases, the J end by 1 base, with 8 bases between. CDR3 size: 14 residues. The CDR3 nucleotides are TGTGCCAGCAGCTTCGGGGGGCGCACAGATACGCAGTATTTT. Residues: CASSFGGRTDTQYF. The full variable domain, in which reference TRBV13 and TRBJ2-3 provide the parts outside the CDR3, is AAGVIQSPRHLIKEKRETATLKCYPIPRHDTVYWYQQGPGQDPQFLISFYEKMQSDKGSIPDRFSAQQFSDYHSELNMSSLELGDSALYFCASSFGGRTDTQYFGPGTRLTVL.

This sequence joins TRBV5-8 and TRBJ1-2, with D possibly TRBD1 on 6 matching bases. This CDR3 has 16 residues. V gave up 4 bases and J gave up 6 bases, with 22 bases separating them. Germline assignment: CDR1 SGHTS and CDR2 YDEGEE. The CDR3 spells CASSPGTNIGADGYTF. The CDR3 bases are TGTGCCAGCAGCCCCGGGACAAATATTGGGGCCGATGGCTACACCTTC.

CDR3 coding DNA: TGCGCCAGCAGCCAAGATAGGCCTAGCGGGAGGGGAGAGACCCAGTACTTC. Amino acid sequence: CASSQDRPSGRGETQYF. The gene calls are TRBV4-1 and TRBJ2-5; 12 bases line up with TRBD2. V shed 0 bases and J 4 bases; nucleotides not matched to a gene: 6. CDR1 MGHRA and CDR2 YSYEKL come from the germline V gene. This CDR3 is built from 17 residues.